This T cell receptor (beta chain) was identified during a study of OX40 agonist ivuxolimab in advanced cancers. Comment on this clone: Its antigen is not identified.

Sequencing was performed with immunoSEQ multiplex PCR; in TCRdb, only in-frame clones are kept and a portion is missing. This sample has around 94,000 clones, with 92% found just once. Looked up from germline, CDR1 is MDHEN and CDR2 is SYDVKM. The CDR3 runs to 15 residues. Trimming removed 10 bases from V and 2 bases from J, with 19 bases in between. Overall study results and limits: Among the lowest levels of clonal expansion were found in partial responders at 0.1-3.0 mg/kg. Clonal expansion was seen in CD4+ and CD8+ blood T cells by week 6 at 0.1 to 3.0 mg/kg. Expanded clones were, on average, more numerous among CD8+ T cells than CD4+.

The sample in question was CD4+ or CD8+ T cells sorted from blood, obtained in a trial of the OX40 agonist ivuxolimab. The J gene is TRBJ2-3, the V gene TRBV28; maybe TRBD2 (6 bases). The origin of this receptor is an adult with an advanced solid tumor such as melanoma, head and neck, liver or kidney cancer. The CDR3 nucleotides read TGTGCCACGGTCCCGGGACTTCGGTACACAGATACGCAGTATTTT. It yields the protein CATVPGLRYTDTQYF.